The rows below give T cell receptor beta chains drawn from one sample of a study of T cells in Graves' hyperthyroidism and ophthalmopathy. TCRdb ran MiXCR on the multiplex PCR reads and lists one entry per CDR3 protein. This table holds hundreds of thousands of distinct CDR3 sequences, nearly 20% found once. The specimen sequenced was blood. The receptor set was obtained from a man aged 35 to 55 with Graves' ophthalmopathy. The CDR3 runs from the conserved cysteine through the conserved F or W. A D gene is named only where the DNA matches it firmly. Clone size is stated in some rows and not others, as once, few, many or a class when expanded.

>few|TRBJ2-7|TRBV30|-
TGTGCCTGGAGTCTCCCCGCTAGCAGATACGAGCAGTACTTC
CAWSLPASRYEQYF
>-|TRBJ2-7|TRBV28|TRBD2
TGTGCCAGCAGCGCCGGGACTAGAGCTTCCGAGCAGTACTTC
CASSAGTRASEQYF
>-|TRBJ2-2|TRBV2|-
TGTGCCAGCCGGACAGACGCGAACACCGGGGAGCTGTTTTTT
CASRTDANTGELFF
>many|TRBJ2-1|TRBV3-1|TRBD1
TGTGCCAGCAGGCAGGGGGCTGGCAATGAGCAGTTCTTC
CASRQGAGNEQFF
>-|TRBJ2-3|TRBV4-1|-
TGCGCCAGCAGCCCATCGGAACTAGCAGATACGCAGTATTTT
CASSPSELADTQYF
>-|TRBJ1-5|TRBV5-1|TRBD1
TGCGCCAGCAGCCCGGGCCTCAACAGGGGAGGCAATCAGCCCCAGCATTTT
CASSPGLNRGGNQPQHF
>many|TRBJ2-5|TRBV6-1|-
TGTGCCAGCAGGTTCGGACAGCTTAAAGAGACCCAGTACTTC
CASRFGQLKETQYF
>many|TRBJ2-5|TRBV2|-
TGTGCCAGCAGTGAAGATACGGTAGGGGGAGAGACCCAGTACTTC
CASSEDTVGGETQYF
>-|TRBJ1-2|TRBV6-1|-
TGTGCCAGCAGGAAGGAGGACTTTAACTATGGCTACACCTTC
CASRKEDFNYGYTF
>few|TRBJ2-1|TRBV18|TRBD2
TGTGCCAGCTCACCCGGGACTAGCAGAAATGAGCAGTTCTTC
CASSPGTSRNEQFF
>-|TRBJ1-2|TRBV18|TRBD1
TGTGCCAGCTCACCACCGCAAGGGGGCAATTACTATGGCTACACCTTC
CASSPPQGGNYYGYTF
>-|TRBJ2-3|TRBV7-9|TRBD2
TGTGCCAGCAGCTTAGCTCTCGGAGCGGGAGGCCTCATTACGCAGTATTTT
CASSLALGAGGLITQYF
>-|TRBJ1-1|TRBV29-1|-
TGCAGCGTTGGGGGTGTTGGGGGCGCAGAGAACACTGAAGCTTTCTTT
CSVGGVGGAENTEAFF
>-|TRBJ1-2|TRBV11-2|TRBD1
TGTGCCAGCAGATCGACAGGGGGTCGTAATAACTATGGCTACACCTTC
CASRSTGGRNNYGYTF
>few|TRBJ2-1|TRBV5-1|-
TGCGCCAGCAGCTTAATCGAGGGGAATGAGCAGTTCTTC
CASSLIEGNEQFF
>many|TRBJ1-1|TRBV5-1|-
TGCGCCAGCAGCTTTTTACCCATCACAAGGGGGGTATTGGGTACTGAAGCTTTCTTT
CASSFLPITRGVLGTEAFF
>many|TRBJ2-1|TRBV2|-
TGTGCCAGCAGTGAAGCTAAGCATTTGAATGAGCAGTTCTTC
CASSEAKHLNEQFF
>-|TRBJ1-2|TRBV7-8|TRBD1
TGTGCCAGCAGCTTAAGGGTCGTTGGGACAGGGTCAATCTCCTATGGCTACACCTTC
CASSLRVVGTGSISYGYTF
>many|TRBJ1-1|TRBV28|-
TGTGCCAGCAGTCTAATCGGGATTGGGAGTACTGAAGCTTTCTTT
CASSLIGIGSTEAFF
>many|TRBJ2-7|TRBV2|-
TGTGCCAGCAGCGGGGCAGTAGAGAGCTCCTACGAGCAGTACTTC
CASSGAVESSYEQYF
>few|TRBJ2-3|TRBV27|-
TGTGCCAGCAGTTGGTCCCGCACAGATACGCAGTATTTT
CASSWSRTDTQYF
>many|TRBJ1-1|TRBV5-1|-
TGCGCCAGCAGCTTGAGGTCAGGGGATCCCACTGAAGCTTTCTTT
CASSLRSGDPTEAFF
>many|TRBJ1-1|TRBV5-1|-
TGCGCCAGCATGGACACTAGAGAAGCTTTCTTT
CASMDTREAFF
>many|TRBJ2-7|TRBV5-1|TRBD2
TGCGCCAGCAGCCTAGCGGTTCTCTCCTACGAGCAGTACTTC
CASSLAVLSYEQYF
>many|TRBJ2-5|TRBV11-2|-
TGTGCCAGCAGCTTAATGCTAGCAAAGACCCAAGAGACCCAGTACTTC
CASSLMLAKTQETQYF
>-|TRBJ1-5|TRBV19|-
TGTGCCAGTAGCGCGAGAGGGGAGGGCAATCAGCCCCAGCATTTT
CASSARGEGNQPQHF
>many|TRBJ1-2|TRBV12-3/TRBV12-4|-
TGTGCCAGCAGTTTAGCAGACATGTCCCTTACCGGCTACACCTTC
CASSLADMSLTGYTF
>few|TRBJ2-2|TRBV29-1|-
TGCAGCGTCGCTTCAGATAACACCGGGGAGCTGTTTTTT
CSVASDNTGELFF
>-|TRBJ1-1|TRBV6-1|-
TGTGCCAGCAGCTCCCCCCACAATCGGGCAATGATGAACACTGAAGCTTTCTTT
CASSSPHNRAMMNTEAFF
>-|TRBJ2-5|TRBV10-3|TRBD1
TGTGCCATCAGTGGACACAGGGGGACAGATGAGCAAGAGACCCAGTACTTC
CAISGHRGTDEQETQYF
>few|TRBJ2-3|TRBV3-1|TRBD1
TGTGCCAGCAGCCAAGGGACAGGGCACACAGATACGCAGTATTTT
CASSQGTGHTDTQYF
>few|TRBJ2-7|TRBV6-1|TRBD1
TGTGCCAGCACCGGGACAGTCTCCTACGAGCAGTACTTC
CASTGTVSYEQYF
>many|TRBJ2-5|TRBV20-1|TRBD2
TGCAGTGTCCTAAGGCTCGGGAGGGCCGTTGAGACCCAGTACTTC
CSVLRLGRAVETQYF
>many|TRBJ2-5|TRBV2|TRBD1
TGTGCCAGCACCCCTGGGACAGGGACGGAGACCCAGTACTTC
CASTPGTGTETQYF
>-|TRBJ2-7|TRBV5-1|TRBD2
TGCGCCAGCAGCTTTAATCCTAGCGGGGGGAGCGAGCAGTACTTC
CASSFNPSGGSEQYF
>few|TRBJ2-2|TRBV7-9|-
TGTGCCAGCAGCTACCTTCGGGAGTCCGGGGAGCTGTTTTTT
CASSYLRESGELFF
>-|TRBJ1-4|TRBV20-1|TRBD1
TGCAGTGCTGAATCAGGGGGGAATGAAAAACTGTTTTTT
CSAESGGNEKLFF
>few|TRBJ2-2|TRBV7-2|TRBD1
TGTGCCAGCAGCTTATACAGGGGGATAAAAGCCGGGGAGCTGTTTTTT
CASSLYRGIKAGELFF
>many|TRBJ2-1|TRBV11-2|TRBD2
TGTGCCAGCAGCTCACTTGGACTAGCGGGAGACAATGAGCAGTTCTTC
CASSSLGLAGDNEQFF
>many|TRBJ1-1|TRBV5-1|TRBD1
TGCGCCAGCAGCACCGCCGGGACAGGGATCACTGAAGCTTTCTTT
CASSTAGTGITEAFF
>few|TRBJ1-1|TRBV6-2/TRBV6-3|TRBD1
TGTGCCAGCAGCCTCCGGGCAGGGGGCTTGAACACTGAAGCTTTCTTT
CASSLRAGGLNTEAFF
>many|TRBJ2-3|TRBV27|-
TGTGCCAGCAGTTTATGGGGACAAAGCACAGATACGCAGTATTTT
CASSLWGQSTDTQYF
>many|TRBJ1-1|TRBV12-3/TRBV12-4|TRBD1
TGTGCCAGCAGTTTGACAGGGGGAAGGACTGAAGCTTTCTTT
CASSLTGGRTEAFF
>few|TRBJ2-5|TRBV12-3/TRBV12-4|-
TGTGCCAGCAGTTTCAAGCCTCGGGAGACCCAGTACTTC
CASSFKPRETQYF
>-|TRBJ1-1|TRBV3-1|-
TGTGCCAGCAGCCAGAGAGGGGGAGGGTTTGAAGCTTTCTTT
CASSQRGGGFEAFF
>few|TRBJ2-3|TRBV20-1|TRBD1
TGCAGTGCCGGGACAGGGGGGACAGATACGCAGTATTTT
CSAGTGGTDTQYF
>many|TRBJ2-7|TRBV7-9|-
TGTGCCAGCAGCTTTGAGGGGAACGAGCAGTACTTC
CASSFEGNEQYF
>few|TRBJ1-1|TRBV12-3/TRBV12-4|-
TGTGCCAGCAGCGCAATCGGTATGCCTGAAGCTTTCTTT
CASSAIGMPEAFF
>-|TRBJ1-3|TRBV14|-
TGTGCCAGCAGCCAAGTTGCCTTGTCGGTCTCTGGAAACACCATATATTTT
CASSQVALSVSGNTIYF
>many|TRBJ2-3|TRBV5-1|-
TGCGCCAGCAGCCCCTCGCGGGCTATAACAGATACGCAGTATTTT
CASSPSRAITDTQYF
>many|TRBJ2-7|TRBV20-1|-
TGCAGTGCTAGCCGTGCGGCCTTAGGCGACGAGCAGTACTTC
CSASRAALGDEQYF
>many|TRBJ2-3|TRBV20-1|-
TGCAGTGCCGCCCTCCCCCGGGACACAGATACGCAGTATTTT
CSAALPRDTDTQYF
>few|TRBJ1-1|TRBV19|-
TGTGCCAGTACCCGAGACGGCGACACTGAAGCTTTCTTT
CASTRDGDTEAFF